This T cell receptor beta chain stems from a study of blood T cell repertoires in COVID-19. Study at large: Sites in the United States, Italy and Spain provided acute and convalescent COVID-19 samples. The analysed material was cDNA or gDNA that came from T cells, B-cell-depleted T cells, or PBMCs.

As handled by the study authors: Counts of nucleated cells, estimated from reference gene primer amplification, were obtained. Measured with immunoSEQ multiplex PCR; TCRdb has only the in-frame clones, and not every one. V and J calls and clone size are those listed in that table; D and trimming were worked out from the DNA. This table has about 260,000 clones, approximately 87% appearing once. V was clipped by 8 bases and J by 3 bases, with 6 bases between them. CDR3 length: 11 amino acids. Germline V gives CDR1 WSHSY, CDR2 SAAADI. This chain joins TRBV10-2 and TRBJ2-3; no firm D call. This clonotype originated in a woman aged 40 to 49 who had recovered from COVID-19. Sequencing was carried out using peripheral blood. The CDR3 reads CASGETDTQYF. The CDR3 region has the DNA TGCGCCAGCGGAGAAACAGATACGCAGTATTTT.